Below are 15 T cell receptor beta chains sequenced from a single sample in a study of metastatic and nonmetastatic thyroid tumors. Thyroid surgery was performed in patients who had received no treatment beforehand. With MiXCR, TCRdb reprocessed the PCR reads. The sample has around 14,000 clones, approximately 3.9% seen once; the top ten hold around 29%. Sequenced input: tumor tissue. The source of these receptors is a female donor with papillary thyroid cancer or a benign thyroid nodule (not recorded which). Some clones in this sample may be carry-over from other donors' samples.

V gene TRBV6-5 combines with J gene TRBJ1-1; tentative D call: TRBD1 (5 bases). Germline-derived CDR1 and CDR2 are MNHEY and SVGAGI. The CDR3 consists of 14 residues. V was pared by 4 bases and J by 1 base, with 10 bases between. For the CDR3, the DNA is TGTGCCAGCAGTTTCCCGGGACGGAACACTGAAGCTTTCTTT. Its translation: CASSFPGRNTEAFF.

This clone was observed a few times. The genes are TRBV30 and TRBJ2-2; D unclear. The length of the CDR3 is 13 residues. V was clipped by 2 bases and J by 0 bases, with 4 bases between them. Germline lookup yields CDR1 GTSNPN and CDR2 SVGIG (reference sequence). The CDR3 here is CAWSSANTGELFF. In DNA form, the CDR3 reads TGTGCCTGGAGTTCTGCGAACACCGGGGAGCTGTTTTTT.

This clone turned up a few times. The V gene is TRBV12-3 or TRBV12-4, the J gene TRBJ2-3, with unresolved D. Between the trimmed V and J ends, which lost 2 bases and 6 bases, there was a span of 3 bases. The CDR3 is made up of 11 amino acids. The chain's CDR3 is CASSLRDTQYF. The CDR3 coding sequence is TGTGCCAGCAGTTTACGGGATACGCAGTATTTT.

This clone turned up a few times. This chain joins TRBV7-2 and TRBJ2-5, with 12 positions matching TRBD2. Germline lookup yields CDR1 SGHTA and CDR2 FQGNSA. Trimming at V came to 2 bases and at J to 5 bases, leaving 9 bases not matched to a gene. This CDR3 is built from 17 residues. CDR3 DNA: TGTGCCAGCAGCTTACGTGTGCTAGCGGGGGGGCGGGAGACCCAGTACTTC. Translation: CASSLRVLAGGRETQYF.

In its sample, this clone ranks as medium-sized. V usage is TRBV7-9 and J usage is TRBJ1-2; the D gene is possibly TRBD1 (5 bases). The CDR3 is 13 residues long. Germline V gene sequence: CDR1 SEHNR, CDR2 FQNEAQ (reference sequence). V was pared by 4 bases and J by 4 bases, with 10 bases between. CDR3 in amino acids: CASSSRESYGYTF. The CDR3 region has the DNA TGTGCCAGCAGCTCCAGGGAAAGCTATGGCTACACCTTC.

In this sample, this clone turned up a few times. The genes are TRBV12-5 and TRBJ1-2, with TRBD1 matching over 11 bases. Trimming took 1 base from V and 3 from J; bases not matched to a gene: 7. The germline CDR1 and CDR2 sequences are LGHNT and FRNRAP. The CDR3 totals 17 residues. The CDR3, as DNA: TGTGCTAGTGGTTTGGACCGGACAGGGGGCATGGACTATGGCTACACCTTC. Translation: CASGLDRTGGMDYGYTF.

By sample fraction, this clone is medium-sized (0.01 to 0.1%). CDR3 DNA sequence: TGTGCCAGCAGTCCAAGGACAGCCGATAGCAATCAGCCCCAGCATTTT. Encoded protein: CASSPRTADSNQPQHF. V gene TRBV27 combines with J gene TRBJ1-5; tentative D call: TRBD1 (6 bases). This CDR3 comprises 16 residues. Trimming left V 5 bases short and J 0 bases short, with 14 bases between. CDR1 is MNHEY, CDR2 SMNVEV, per germline (reference sequence).

This clone was counted a few times. This sequence joins TRBV3-1 and TRBJ1-5; D remains unclear. In germline, CDR1 is LGHDT, CDR2 YNNKEL (reference sequence). V was cut by 4 bases and J by 7 bases, with 14 bases left in between. CDR3 length equals 14 residues. The CDR3 spells CASSPGGRLQPQHF. The CDR3 coding sequence is TGTGCCAGCAGCCCAGGCGGTAGGCTACAGCCCCAGCATTTT.

The V and J genes are TRBV12-3 or TRBV12-4 and TRBJ2-3; D is unclear. Trimming cost V 3 bases and J 8 bases, with 6 bases left between them. CDR3 length: 11 residues. CDR3 nucleotide sequence: TGTGCCAGCAGTTTCTACGGTACGCAGTATTTT. This codes for CASSFYGTQYF.

Concerning this clone itself: Other DNA sequences in the sample encode the same CDR3. CDR3 DNA sequence: TGTGCCAGCAGCTCTTCGAGTGAAGCTTTCTTT. Translated: CASSSSSEAFF. The V and J genes are TRBV7-9 and TRBJ1-1; unclear D gene. Germline lookup yields CDR1 SEHNR and CDR2 FQNEAQ (reference sequence). V was shortened by 4 bases and J by 7 bases, with 7 bases between the two germline ends. The CDR3 extends over 11 amino acids.

This clone was counted a few times. At one boundary the junction diverges from the germline segment, which might be a read error. The rearrangement uses TRBV19 and TRBJ2-6; TRBD2 might be the D (5 bases). The V gene's germline CDR1 is LNHDA and CDR2 SQIVND (reference sequence). The CDR3 spans 14 residues. This CDR3 reads CASNSDSGANVLTF. The CDR3, as DNA: TGTGCCAGTAATTCGGACTCTGGTGCCAACGTCCTGACTTTC.

In this sample, this clone turned up a few times. The genes are TRBV6-1 and TRBJ2-7; 9 nucleotides match TRBD2. The CDR3 spans 15 residues. Germline V CDR1 and CDR2: MNHNS, SASEGT. The CDR3 region has the DNA TGCGCCAGCAGATTTCTAGCGGGACCAAGCTACGAGCAGTACGTC. Its protein product is CASRFLAGPSYEQYV.

The chain has TRBV18 and TRBJ1-1; TRBD1 matches at 8 bases. Trimming took 5 bases from V and 4 from J; bases not matched to a gene: 12. The CDR3 runs 16 residues. Looked up from germline, CDR1 is KGHSH and CDR2 is LQKENI. The CDR3 DNA reads as TGTGCCAGCTCATCACTTCCCCCCCAGGGGGCCACTGAAGCTTTCTTT. Encoded protein: CASSSLPPQGATEAFF.

This chain uses TRBV11-3 with TRBJ2-7; 7 positions match TRBD1. Germline assignment: CDR1 SGHNT and CDR2 YENEEA. The CDR3 runs to 13 residues. The V gene end was trimmed by 3 bases and the J gene end by 5 bases; junction bases not matched to a gene: 4. The CDR3 DNA reads TGTGCCAGCAGCTTCCAGACAGGGAACGAGCAGTACTTC. It yields the protein CASSFQTGNEQYF.

The rearrangement joins TRBV24-1 to TRBJ1-2; D is ambiguous. Per germline, CDR1 KGHDR and CDR2 SFDVKD. The V and J ends lost 4 bases and 6 bases respectively, with 14 bases between them. The CDR3 has 14 amino acids. CDR3 sequence: CATSDTTTVDGYTF. The CDR3 coding sequence is TGTGCCACCAGTGACACCACGACGGTCGATGGCTACACCTTC.